A single sample is the source of the 13 T cell receptor beta chains below, sequenced in a study of T cells in Graves' hyperthyroidism and ophthalmopathy. What was amplified from RNA transcripts were TCR beta CDR3 regions. Primed by the HTBI set, a first-round RT-PCR was run on the TCR CDR3. TCRdb re-called the multiplex PCR reads through MiXCR, storing one row per CDR3 protein. This sample has approximately 410,000 distinct CDR3 sequences, with about 14% found just once. The source material was blood. These TCRs come from a young man with Graves' ophthalmopathy.

Note on this clonotype: Just one base apart from a much larger clone, this may be a read error. This sequence joins TRBV7-2 and TRBJ2-1; 7 bases match TRBD1. Unmatched junction bases numbered 5, after V lost 0 bases and J lost 6 bases. The CDR3 has 15 residues. From germline, CDR1 is SGHTA and CDR2 FQGNSA. The CDR3 DNA reads TGTGCCAGCAGCTTAGCCGAGACAGGGTTCAATGAGCAGTTCTTC. Translation: CASSLAETGFNEQFF.

This clonotype was detected many times. The J gene is TRBJ2-3, the V gene TRBV5-1, with 7 nucleotides matching TRBD2. There are 15 residues in the CDR3. The trim removed 8 bases at V and 0 bases at J, leaving 9 bases unmatched. The V gene's germline CDR1 is SGHRS and CDR2 YFSETQ. CDR3 coding DNA: TGCGCCAGTCGGGGGGACTACACCAGCACAGATACGCAGTATTTT. Its protein is CASRGDYTSTDTQYF.

The genes are TRBV4-1 and TRBJ1-5; TRBD1 matches 8 bases. The CDR3 contains 15 residues. J lost 6 bases, V lost 1 base, and 5 bases had no gene match. CDR1 and CDR2 from the germline V gene are MGHRA and YSYEKL. CDR3 sequence reads: CASSQATGEGQPQHF. The CDR3 coding sequence is TGCGCCAGCAGCCAAGCGACAGGGGAGGGTCAGCCCCAGCATTTT.

This clonotype turned up a few times. The rearrangement uses TRBV24-1 and TRBJ2-6; 9 bases map to TRBD1. Losses at the gene ends were 8 bases for V and 0 bases for J; bases not matched to a gene: 7. The CDR3 consists of 17 residues. Germline assignment: CDR1 KGHDR and CDR2 SFDVKD. The CDR3 sequence: CATTAGTGTSGANVLTF. The CDR3 region has the DNA TGTGCCACCACCGCCGGGACAGGGACCTCTGGGGCCAACGTCCTGACTTTC.

This clonotype was recorded at least ten times. V and J are TRBV3-1 and TRBJ1-2, with D tentatively TRBD1 (5 bases). V was cut by 10 bases and J by 5 bases, with 14 bases left in between. Germline V gene lookup returns CDR1 LGHDT and CDR2 YNNKEL (reference sequence). This CDR3 has 12 residues. The chain's CDR3 is CATATVEYGYTF. As DNA, the CDR3 is TGTGCCACTGCGACAGTTGAGTATGGCTACACCTTC.

The chain uses TRBV7-6 and TRBJ1-3, with unresolved D. This CDR3 comprises 15 residues. CDR1 and CDR2 from the germline V gene are SGHVS and FNYEAQ. V was pared by 1 base and J by 4 bases, with 11 bases between. The CDR3 is CASSLEATSGNTIYF. Here the CDR3 DNA reads TGTGCCAGCAGCTTAGAAGCGACGTCCGGAAACACCATATATTTT.

In this sample, this clonotype turned up a few times. J is TRBJ1-5 and V is TRBV30; 10 nucleotides align to TRBD1. V trimming: 0 bases; J trimming: 9 bases; junction bases outside the gene matches: 5. Germline CDR1 reads GTSNPN; CDR2 reads SVGIG (reference sequence). The CDR3 length is 14 residues. CDR3 sequence reads: CAWSVGTGASPQHF. Here the CDR3 DNA reads TGTGCCTGGAGTGTAGGGACAGGGGCTTCGCCCCAGCATTTT. Looking up the rest from reference TRBV30 and TRBJ1-5 gives the full variable domain: SQTIHQWPATLVQPVGSPLSLECTVEGTSNPNLYWYRQAAGRGLQLLFYSVGIGQISSEVPQNLSASRPQDRQFILSSKKLLLSDSGFYLCAWSVGTGASPQHFGDGTRLSIL.

The chain joins TRBV19 to TRBJ2-5; no clear D. Germline V gene lookup returns CDR1 LNHDA and CDR2 SQIVND (reference sequence). The CDR3 spans 15 residues. With 5 bases removed from V and 5 bases from J, the gap between germline ends came to 18 bases. Here the CDR3 reads CASSAGPRVWETQYF. The DNA of the CDR3 is TGTGCCAGTAGTGCCGGCCCCCGGGTATGGGAGACCCAGTACTTC.

The sample holds a few counts of this clonotype. A much larger clone differs by one base, so this may be a read error. For the CDR3, the DNA is TGTGCCAGCAGTTACTCTCCAGGGTCACAGGGGGCAGTGAACACTGGAGCTTTCTTT. It translates to CASSYSPGSQGAVNTGAFF. The rearrangement links TRBV6-2 or TRBV6-3 to TRBJ1-1; the match to TRBD1 covers 9 bases. The germline CDR1 and CDR2 sequences are MNHEY and SVGEGT. This CDR3 has 19 residues.

This clonotype was counted ten times or more. This sequence joins TRBV20-1 and TRBJ2-1; 11 positions agree with TRBD2. The CDR3 consists of 15 residues. J gave up 4 bases and V 6 bases, and 8 bases lay outside the gene matches. Germline V gives CDR1 DFQATT, CDR2 SNEGSKA (reference sequence). DNA of the CDR3: TGCAGTGCGGCCAACCTAGCGGGGGGTTACAATGAGCAGTTCTTC. This sequence encodes CSAANLAGGYNEQFF.

This clonotype has ten or more counts. The chain has TRBV29-1 and TRBJ2-1; D uncertain. Per germline, CDR1 SQVTM and CDR2 ANQGSEA. The CDR3 extends over 10 amino acids. The ends were cut back, 4 bases at V and 5 bases at J, with 3 bases in the middle. The CDR3 DNA follows: TGCAGCGTTGTAGACAATGAGCAGTTCTTC. Protein: CSVVDNEQFF.

The chain uses TRBV11-2 and TRBJ2-1, with D perhaps matching TRBD2 (5 bases). Germline CDR1 SGHAT, CDR2 FQNNGV. The ends were cut back, 9 bases at V and 6 bases at J, with 15 bases in the middle. CDR3 length: 13 residues. As DNA, the CDR3 is TGTGCCAGTAGTATAGTTGGGAGCAATGAGCAGTTCTTC. Its protein product is CASSIVGSNEQFF. The full variable domain, with the rest looked up from reference TRBV11-2 and TRBJ2-1, is EAGVAQSPRYKIIEKRQSVAFWCNPISGHATLYWYQQILGQGPKLLIQFQNNGVVDDSQLPKDRFSAERLKGVDSTLKIQPAKLEDSAVYLCASSIVGSNEQFFGPGTRLTVL.

With regard to this clonotype: A much more abundant neighbour one base away suggests this may be a read error. In nucleotides, the CDR3 is TGTGCCAGCAGGGCCGGGGTGGACACTGAAGCTTTCTTT. Translated: CASRAGVDTEAFF. This chain connects TRBV13 to TRBJ1-1; D call uncertain. Germline V gives CDR1 PRHDT, CDR2 FYEKMQ (reference sequence). CDR3 length equals 13 residues. With 6 bases removed from V and 3 bases from J, the gap between germline ends came to 11 bases.